This T cell receptor (beta chain) was obtained from a study of radiation and T cells in renal cell carcinoma. Germline CDR1 LGHNA, CDR2 YSLEER. V was trimmed by 4 bases and J by 2 bases, leaving 12 bases between them. The CDR3 has 14 amino acids. The time point: blood 4 weeks post-SBRT, at nephrectomy. Treatment: 15 Gy SBRT to primary tumor, nephrectomy 4 weeks later. Nephrectomy followed 15 Gy stereotactic body radiation by 4 weeks. Sequencing used immunoSEQ multiplex PCR; TCRdb keeps in-frame clones, though not all of them. The sample shows under 200,000 clones, around 90% of them seen only once. A word on this clone: The antigen remains undetermined.

Overall study results and limits: In blood, top tumor clones expanded by 2 weeks, shrinking by 4.

J is TRBJ2-7 and V is TRBV4-3; the D gene could be TRBD1 or TRBD2 (6 bases each). Sequences were derived from blood, sampled from a patient whose treatment included radiotherapy and nephrectomy. The TCR originated in a woman aged 45-59 years with renal cell carcinoma. The CDR3 nucleotides are TGCGCCAGCAGCCCCAACAGGGAGGCCTACGAGCAGTACTTC. It codes for CASSPNREAYEQYF.